These 6 T cell receptor beta chains came from one sample sequenced in a study of glioma-infiltrating T cells. Amplification of TCR alpha and beta CDR3 regions from RNA used iRepertoire nested multiplex PCR. MiXCR, applied by TCRdb to the multiplex PCR reads, yields one record per CDR3 protein. The repertoire has around 190,000 distinct CDR3 sequences, under 55% of them found once; the top ten carry 5.2%. Material: glioma tissue, nonneoplastic brain tissue, or PBMCs (not recorded which). The receptor source for this set is a human donor with low-grade glioma or glioblastoma, undergoing nonglioma brain surgery, or in good health (not recorded which).

This clonotype was recorded at least ten times. The rearrangement uses TRBV6-1 and TRBJ2-7; D is unresolved. Looked up from germline, CDR1 is MNHNS and CDR2 is SASEGT. With 6 bases removed from V and 5 bases from J, the gap between germline ends came to 14 bases. The CDR3 sequence is 13 residues long. CDR3 amino acids: CASRDSKTHEQYF. CDR3 DNA: TGTGCCAGCAGAGACTCAAAGACCCACGAGCAGTACTTC.

The chain couples TRBV28 to TRBJ2-7, with 9 bases identical to TRBD1. The CDR3 loop spans 15 amino acids. The V segment lost 7 bases and the J segment 2 bases; nucleotides outside the gene matches: 9. Germline CDR1 and CDR2: MDHEN and SYDVKM. The CDR3 region has the DNA TGTGCCAGCATTATATCGACAGGGGGGGCCTACGAGCAGTACTTC. Translated, it gives CASIISTGGAYEQYF. The full variable domain, completed using reference TRBV28 and TRBJ2-7, is DVKVTQSSRYLVKRTGEKVFLECVQDMDHENMFWYRQDPGLGLRLIYFSYDVKMKEKGDIPEGYSVSREKKERFSLILESASTNQTSMYLCASIISTGGAYEQYFGPGTRLTVT.

Many counts were recorded for this clonotype. The chain employs TRBV4-1 and TRBJ1-3, with 11 bases fitting TRBD1. The CDR3 length is 15 residues. V lost 0 bases to trimming and J lost 6 bases; unmatched junction nucleotides: 1. Germline CDR1 is MGHRA and CDR2 is YSYEKL. For the CDR3, the DNA is TGCGCCAGCAGCCAAGATGGACAGGGGGCAAACACCATATATTTT. Translation: CASSQDGQGANTIYF.

This clonotype was counted at least ten times. The chain couples TRBV20-1 to TRBJ2-7, with D possibly being TRBD2 (5 bases). V lost 8 bases, J lost 0 bases, and 11 bases lay in between. Germline V gene sequence: CDR1 DFQATT, CDR2 SNEGSKA (reference sequence). The CDR3 totals 12 residues. This chain's CDR3 is CSSWETSYEQYF. In nucleotides, the CDR3 is TGCAGTTCTTGGGAGACCTCCTACGAGCAGTACTTC.

This clonotype was seen a handful of times. The chain uses TRBV7-9 and TRBJ2-1, with D tentatively TRBD1 or TRBD2 (6 bases each). CDR3 size: 19 residues. V shed 5 bases and J shed 3 bases, with 26 bases lying between them. Germline CDR1 reads SEHNR; CDR2 reads FQNEAQ (reference sequence). In nucleotides, the CDR3 is TGTGCCAGCAGCAGGTGGGGTGGTCAAGGGGGGCTGTTCTACAATGAGCAGTTCTTC. Its translation is CASSRWGGQGGLFYNEQFF. Full variable domain (rest looked up from reference TRBV7-9 and TRBJ2-1): DTGVSQNPRHKITKRGQNVTFRCDPISEHNRLYWYRQTLGQGPEFLTYFQNEAQLEKSRLLSDRFSAERPKGSFSTLEIQRTEQGDSAMYLCASSRWGGQGGLFYNEQFFGPGTRLTVL.

Ten or more counts support this clonotype. V is TRBV2 and J is TRBJ1-5; no reliable D call. CDR1 and CDR2 (germline): SNHLY, FYNNEI. The CDR3 extends over 15 amino acids. With 6 bases removed from V and 6 bases from J, the gap between germline ends came to 18 bases. The CDR3: CASSLLISGGQPQHF. Here the CDR3 DNA reads TGTGCCAGCAGCCTACTAATTTCGGGAGGTCAGCCCCAGCATTTT.